This is a list of T cell receptor beta chains from one sample in a study of blood T cell repertoires in COVID-19. Some clones are missing from TCRdb's copy, which holds only in-frame ones; the method was immunoSEQ multiplex PCR. This table holds some 110,000 clones, around nine tenths found once. Sequenced sample: peripheral blood. The receptors here all came from a human donor in a cohort sampled during active COVID-19. The CDR3 runs from the conserved cysteine through the conserved F or W.

>TRBV27|TRBJ2-3
CASSPWGAGGWADTQYF
>TRBV3-1/TRBV3-2|TRBJ2-7
CASSRDRGDYEQYF
>TRBV28|TRBJ1-2
CASSTGQGKGYTF
>TRBV29-1|TRBJ2-3
CSDAGGNAADTQYF
>TRBV21-1|TRBJ2-1
CARLPGSFLAGKHPRDNEQFF
>TRBV4-1|TRBJ2-3
CASSQDRLTDTQYF
>TRBV10-3|TRBJ1-2
CAISPVGTGGVYGYTF
>TRBV27|TRBJ2-1
CASSFYGAGTKVEQFF
>TRBV12-5|TRBJ2-7
CASGNPPGTGTYEQYF
>TRBV5-6|TRBJ1-6
CASSFGQANSPLHF
>TRBV11-3|TRBJ1-4
CASSLSRGVREKLFF
>TRBV14|TRBJ2-1
CASSTGLAEYNEQFF
>TRBV24-1|TRBJ2-3
CATSDFVGGLTDTQYF
>TRBV2|TRBJ2-1
CASSEREGAVEQFF